A single sample gave rise to the 17 T cell receptor beta chains below, sequenced in a study of T cell changes during pregnancy in multiple sclerosis. Profiling relied on immunoSEQ multiplex PCR, and the TCRdb table lists in-frame clones only, not all of them. Of 77,000 or so clones listed, around 93% are singletons. The sample in question was peripheral blood, obtained in the second trimester of pregnancy. These receptors all stem from a female donor in good health, enrolled as a control in a pregnancy study.

The chain couples TRBV4-2 to TRBJ2-5, with 12 bases that match TRBD2. This CDR3 region has 18 residues. V was clipped by 0 bases and J by 5 bases; unmatched bases: 10. Germline V lookup: CDR1 LGHNA, CDR2 YNFKEQ. In DNA form, the CDR3 reads TGTGCCAGCAGCCAAGAGAGGTCTAGCGGGGGGGCCCGGGAGACCCAGTACTTC. It codes for CASSQERSSGGARETQYF.

V is TRBV25-1 and J is TRBJ2-7, with D possibly being TRBD1 (7 bases). Germline V gene sequence: CDR1 MGHDK, CDR2 SYGVNS. The CDR3 consists of 15 residues. V lost 4 bases to trimming and J lost 2 bases, with 15 bases between them. The CDR3 sequence is CASSGGGGSTYEQYF. In DNA form, the CDR3 reads TGTGCCAGCAGTGGCGGAGGGGGCTCCACCTACGAGCAGTACTTC.

The V gene is TRBV7-2, the J gene TRBJ1-5, with TRBD1 matching 8 bases. V was clipped by 1 base and J by 5 bases; unmatched bases: 7. This CDR3 region has 16 residues. The germline gives CDR1 SGHTA, CDR2 FQGNSA. CDR3: CASSLVAGGADQPQHF. The CDR3 region has the DNA TGTGCCAGCAGCTTAGTTGCAGGGGGCGCGGATCAGCCCCAGCATTTT.

The V and J genes are TRBV19 and TRBJ1-5, with D maybe TRBD1 (6 bases). Trimming left V 10 bases short and J 4 bases short, with 14 bases between. Germline V gives CDR1 LNHDA, CDR2 SQIVND (reference sequence). There are 13 residues in the CDR3. The CDR3 spells CATRGGVNQPQHF. Written as DNA, the CDR3 is TGTGCCACTAGGGGGGGGGTGAATCAGCCCCAGCATTTT.

V gene TRBV5-1 combines with J gene TRBJ2-5; TRBD1 matches 11 bases. The V and J ends lost 3 bases and 1 base, in that order; junction bases with no gene match: 5. The V gene's germline CDR1 is SGHRS and CDR2 YFSETQ. The CDR3 consists of 16 residues. CDR3: CASSSSGTGGQETQYF. As DNA, the CDR3 is TGCGCCAGCAGCTCTTCTGGGACAGGGGGCCAAGAGACCCAGTACTTC.

The chain is built from TRBV15 and TRBJ2-3; 7 positions match TRBD1. CDR3 size: 14 residues. Germline V gene lookup returns CDR1 LNHNV and CDR2 YYDKDF (reference sequence). The ends lost 3 bases at V and 6 bases at J; junction bases unmatched: 6. DNA of the CDR3: TGTGCCACCAGCAGTCACAGGGGTGCGGATACGCAGTATTTT. Its translation is CATSSHRGADTQYF.

The V call is TRBV27, the J call TRBJ1-4; the D is unclear. Trimming cost V 5 bases and J 0 bases, with 13 bases left between them. Germline V gene data show CDR1 as MNHEY and CDR2 as SMNVEV (reference sequence). CDR3 size: 16 residues. CDR3 loop: CASSPYSMATNEKLFF. The DNA of the CDR3 is TGTGCCAGCAGTCCGTACTCGATGGCAACTAATGAAAAACTGTTTTTT.

This chain connects TRBV27 to TRBJ2-1, with D maybe TRBD2 (6 bases). The ends were cut back, 2 bases at V and 8 bases at J, with 13 bases in the middle. Germline V gives CDR1 MNHEY, CDR2 SMNVEV (reference sequence). The CDR3 sequence is 14 residues long. The CDR3 spells CASSLTSSLDEQFF. CDR3 sequence (DNA): TGTGCCAGCAGTTTAACTAGCTCCTTGGATGAGCAGTTCTTC.

The chain uses TRBV10-3 and TRBJ1-2; TRBD1 agrees at 7 bases. The V gene end was trimmed by 6 bases and the J gene end by 6 bases; junction bases not matched to a gene: 13. Germline-derived CDR1 and CDR2 are ENHRY and SYGVKD. The CDR3 is made up of 15 amino acids. This chain's CDR3 is CAIRLSPGQANGYTF. The DNA for the CDR3 is TGTGCCATCAGACTCAGCCCCGGACAGGCTAATGGCTACACCTTC.

This clone is a singleton in its sample. J is TRBJ2-7 and V is TRBV7-8; 9 positions agree with TRBD1. The V and J ends lost 1 base and 2 bases, in that order; junction bases with no gene match: 9. This CDR3 region has 17 residues. Looked up from germline, CDR1 is SGHVS and CDR2 is FQNEAQ. The CDR3 nucleotides read TGTGCCAGCAGCTTAGGGCTGTGGGACAGGGATACCTACGAGCAGTACTTC. Translating it yields CASSLGLWDRDTYEQYF.

The chain employs TRBV9 and TRBJ2-3; TRBD2 matches at 14 bases. Per the germline V gene, CDR1 is SGDLS and CDR2 is YYNGEE. This CDR3 has 19 residues. With V trimmed by 4 bases and J by 1 base, 11 bases remained unmatched. This CDR3 is CASSFSTSGGAGGTDTQYF. CDR3 DNA: TGTGCCAGCAGCTTCTCGACTAGCGGGGGGGCCGGGGGCACAGATACGCAGTATTTT.

The chain joins TRBV7-9 to TRBJ2-1, with 7 bases fitting TRBD2. Germline V gene data show CDR1 as SEHNR and CDR2 as FQNEAQ (reference sequence). V was pared by 5 bases and J by 3 bases, with 13 bases of the junction left unmatched. The CDR3 totals 17 residues. The CDR3 DNA is TGTGCCAGCAGCACCAGCGGGGTCAGAAAAAACTACAATGAGCAGTTCTTC. Encoded protein: CASSTSGVRKNYNEQFF.

V gene TRBV6-6 combines with J gene TRBJ1-5; unclear D gene. Germline V lookup: CDR1 MNHNY, CDR2 SVGAGI (reference sequence). The CDR3 extends over 15 amino acids. Trimming left V 7 bases short and J 0 bases short, with 13 bases between. CDR3 region: CASTDGYSSNQPQHF. The DNA for the CDR3 is TGTGCCAGCACCGACGGCTACAGTAGCAATCAGCCCCAGCATTTT.

The CDR3 is CASSRGRQIEQYF. Written as DNA, the CDR3 is TGTGCCAGCAGCAGGGGGCGGCAGATAGAGCAGTACTTC. The chain carries TRBV7-8 and TRBJ2-7, with 7 bases matching TRBD1. The CDR3 covers 13 residues. V dropped 5 bases and J dropped 7; count of bases not matched to a gene: 8. Germline V gene sequence: CDR1 SGHVS, CDR2 FQNEAQ.

V is TRBV6-6 and J is TRBJ2-3; unclear D gene. Trimming took off 6 bases at V and 0 bases at J, with 16 bases between the two ends. Germline V gives CDR1 MNHNY, CDR2 SVGAGI (reference sequence). The CDR3 contains 16 residues. The chain's CDR3 is CASSSNAPSSTDTQYF. Written as DNA, the CDR3 is TGTGCCAGCAGCTCAAACGCCCCCAGTAGCACAGATACGCAGTATTTT.

V is TRBV6-1 and J is TRBJ2-3, with 9 bases matching TRBD1. Germline V gene lookup returns CDR1 MNHNS and CDR2 SASEGT. Trimming removed 6 bases from V and 4 bases from J; junction bases left unmatched: 8. The CDR3 spans 15 residues. The CDR3 sequence: CASRTGGMAADTQYF. The CDR3 nucleotides read TGTGCCAGCAGAACAGGGGGCATGGCGGCAGATACGCAGTATTTT.

This clone has a single count. The chain uses TRBV19 and TRBJ1-2, with 7 nucleotides matching TRBD1. V lost 6 bases, J lost 0 bases, and 16 bases stayed unmatched. CDR3 length: 18 amino acids. Germline CDR1 and CDR2: LNHDA and SQIVND (reference sequence). The CDR3 loop reads CASSMRVPQGTTNYGYTF. DNA for the CDR3: TGTGCCAGTAGCATGAGAGTCCCACAGGGGACCACTAACTATGGCTACACCTTC.